The 12 T cell receptor beta chains reported below all come from one sample, sequenced in a study of blood T cell repertoires in COVID-19. Repertoires were generated with immunoSEQ multiplex PCR, while TCRdb's copy carries only in-frame clones and drops some. The table shows more than 200,000 clones, with about 87% occurring only once. Sequencing used PBMCs or T cells enriched from blood (not recorded which). The receptors were gathered from a woman between 50 and 59 years old who had recovered from COVID-19.

The chain carries TRBV27 and TRBJ2-1; TRBD2 aligns across 10 bases. The CDR3 runs 16 residues. The V segment lost 5 bases and the J segment 3 bases; nucleotides outside the gene matches: 7. CDR1 and CDR2 from the germline V gene are MNHEY and SMNVEV (reference sequence). The CDR3 region has the DNA TGTGCCAGCAGTCCGGGAACTAGCGGGATCTACAATGAGCAGTTCTTC. This encodes CASSPGTSGIYNEQFF.

This rearrangement joins TRBV4-1 to TRBJ2-1; 7 positions agree with TRBD2. Trimming at V came to 2 bases and at J to 9 bases, leaving 13 bases not matched to a gene. This CDR3 has 16 residues. CDR1 and CDR2 (germline): MGHRA, YSYEKL. CDR3 DNA: TGCGCCAGCAGCCAACGCGGGGGTGGGCAAAATATTGAGCAGTTCTTC. Its protein product is CASSQRGGGQNIEQFF.

The chain is built from TRBV10-3 and TRBJ2-3; TRBD2 agrees at 13 bases. Germline V gene data show CDR1 as ENHRY and CDR2 as SYGVKD. With V trimmed by 6 bases and J by 4 bases, 4 bases remained unmatched. The CDR3 has 15 amino acids. For the CDR3, the DNA is TGTGCCATCAGACCGGGACTAGCGGGATCAGATACGCAGTATTTT. Its translation: CAIRPGLAGSDTQYF.

The V call is TRBV4-1, the J call TRBJ2-1; D unresolved. This CDR3 is built from 13 residues. With 5 bases removed from V and 7 bases from J, the gap between germline ends came to 12 bases. Germline V gives CDR1 MGHRA, CDR2 YSYEKL. CDR3 DNA sequence: TGCGCCAGCAGCTCAAGGAGTGGAAATGAGCAGTTCTTC. As protein: CASSSRSGNEQFF.

This clone showed up just a few times. J is TRBJ1-1 and V is TRBV14; D not resolved. This CDR3 spans 13 amino acids. The V and J ends lost 1 base and 0 bases respectively, with 3 bases between them. CDR1 is SGHDN, CDR2 FVKESK, per germline. CDR3 region: CASSQGVNTEAFF. CDR3 nucleotide sequence: TGTGCCAGCAGCCAAGGAGTGAACACTGAAGCTTTCTTT.

The chain couples TRBV28 to TRBJ1-3; D is ambiguous. Trimming took off 9 bases at V and 4 bases at J, with 13 bases between the two ends. The CDR3 runs 13 residues. Germline loops: CDR1 MDHEN, CDR2 SYDVKM. CDR3: CASSGLIGNTIYF. CDR3 nucleotide sequence: TGTGCCAGTTCCGGGTTGATAGGAAACACCATATATTTT.

V usage is TRBV27 and J usage is TRBJ2-4; possible D gene TRBD1, 5 bases. The germline V gene has CDR1 MNHEY and CDR2 SMNVEV (reference sequence). V was trimmed by 6 bases and J by 6 bases, leaving 21 bases between them. CDR3 length: 16 amino acids. The CDR3 is CASSKFGNPTVNIQYF. The CDR3 DNA reads TGTGCCAGCAGCAAGTTTGGGAACCCGACAGTAAACATTCAGTACTTC.

The chain joins TRBV7-6 to TRBJ1-1; TRBD1 aligns across 8 bases. J lost 0 bases, V lost 4 bases, and 13 bases had no gene match. The germline gives CDR1 SGHVS, CDR2 FNYEAQ. This CDR3 is 18 amino acids long. This CDR3 is CASSYYRGTDSMNTEAFF. In DNA form, the CDR3 reads TGTGCCAGCAGCTACTACAGGGGGACTGACTCTATGAACACTGAAGCTTTCTTT.

The chain employs TRBV9 and TRBJ2-3, with TRBD1 identical over 7 bases. This CDR3 contains 16 residues. The germline V gene encodes CDR1 SGDLS and CDR2 YYNGEE. V was clipped by 0 bases and J by 5 bases; unmatched bases: 9. This chain's CDR3 is CASSVDLGQLGDTQYF. The DNA of the CDR3 is TGTGCCAGCAGCGTAGATCTGGGACAGCTAGGAGATACGCAGTATTTT.

The rearrangement joins TRBV2 to TRBJ2-1; 10 bases fit TRBD2. After removal of 4 bases from V and 2 bases from J, the junction contained 8 bases not matched to a gene. This CDR3 spans 17 amino acids. Germline V CDR1 and CDR2: SNHLY, FYNNEI. As DNA, the CDR3 is TGTGCCAGCAGTGGAGGATCCGGGACTAGCGCCTACAATGAGCAGTTCTTC. Translated: CASSGGSGTSAYNEQFF.

This chain joins TRBV27 and TRBJ1-5; D may be TRBD1 (5 bases). The germline V gene encodes CDR1 MNHEY and CDR2 SMNVEV (reference sequence). This CDR3 has 13 amino acids. Trimming shortened V by 8 bases and J by 4 bases, and 12 bases separated the two germline ends. This CDR3 reads CASSRGRNQPQHF. CDR3 DNA: TGTGCCAGCTCGCGGGGCAGGAATCAGCCCCAGCATTTT.

This clone was seen many times. V gene TRBV27 combines with J gene TRBJ1-2; TRBD1 matches at 8 bases. V lost 3 bases, J lost 4 bases, and 7 bases stayed unmatched. CDR3 length equals 15 residues. The germline V gene has CDR1 MNHEY and CDR2 SMNVEV (reference sequence). Here the CDR3 reads CASSLTPGGGYGYTF. The CDR3, as DNA: TGTGCCAGCAGTTTGACCCCAGGGGGCGGCTATGGCTACACCTTC.